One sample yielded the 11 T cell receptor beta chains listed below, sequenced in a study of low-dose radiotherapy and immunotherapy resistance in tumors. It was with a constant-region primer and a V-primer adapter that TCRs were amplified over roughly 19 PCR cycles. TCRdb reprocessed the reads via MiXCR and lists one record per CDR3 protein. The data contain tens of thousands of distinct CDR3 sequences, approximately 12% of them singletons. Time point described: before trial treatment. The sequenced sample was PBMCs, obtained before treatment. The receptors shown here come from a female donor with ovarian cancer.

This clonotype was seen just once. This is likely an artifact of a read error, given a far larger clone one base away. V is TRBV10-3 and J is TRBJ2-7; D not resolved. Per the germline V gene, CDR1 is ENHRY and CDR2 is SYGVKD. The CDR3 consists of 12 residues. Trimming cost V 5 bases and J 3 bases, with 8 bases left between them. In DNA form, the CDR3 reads TGTGCCATCAGTCACCCCATCTACGAGCAGTACTTC. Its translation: CAISHPIYEQYF.

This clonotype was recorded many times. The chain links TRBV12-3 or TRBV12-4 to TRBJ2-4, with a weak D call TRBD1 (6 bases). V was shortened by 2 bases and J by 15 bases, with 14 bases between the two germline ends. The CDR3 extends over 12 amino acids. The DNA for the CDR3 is TGTGCCAGCAGTTTAATGGGGGCGAATAGGTACTTC. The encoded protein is CASSLMGANRYF.

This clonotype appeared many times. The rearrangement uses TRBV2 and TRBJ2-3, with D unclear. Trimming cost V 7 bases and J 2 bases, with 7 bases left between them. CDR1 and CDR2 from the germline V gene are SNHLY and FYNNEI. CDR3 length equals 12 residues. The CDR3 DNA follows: TGTGCCAGCAATCGGGCCACAGATACGCAGTATTTT. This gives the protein CASNRATDTQYF.

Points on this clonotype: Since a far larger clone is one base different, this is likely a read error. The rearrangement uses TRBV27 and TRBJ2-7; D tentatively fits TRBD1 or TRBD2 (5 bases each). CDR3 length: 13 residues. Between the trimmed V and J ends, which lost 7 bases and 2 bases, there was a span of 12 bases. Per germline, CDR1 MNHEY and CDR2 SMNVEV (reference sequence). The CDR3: CASTPGTPYEQYF. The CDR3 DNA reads TGTGCCAGCACCCCGGGGACCCCCTACGAGCAGTACTTC.

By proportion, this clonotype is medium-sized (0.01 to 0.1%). CDR3 nucleotide sequence: TGTGCCAGCAGTTTAGGGGCCGGAGATACGCAGTATTTT. Amino acid sequence: CASSLGAGDTQYF. This chain joins TRBV28 and TRBJ2-3, with D maybe TRBD1 (5 bases). Per the germline V gene, CDR1 is MDHEN and CDR2 is SYDVKM. Trimming left V 2 bases short and J 5 bases short, with 8 bases between. The CDR3 runs 13 residues.

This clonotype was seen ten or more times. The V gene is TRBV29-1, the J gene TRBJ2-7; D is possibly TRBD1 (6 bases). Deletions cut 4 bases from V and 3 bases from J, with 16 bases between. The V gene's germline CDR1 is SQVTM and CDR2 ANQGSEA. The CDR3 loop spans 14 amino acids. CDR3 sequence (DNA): TGCAGCGTTGCGGATCCCTCAGGGGTCTACGAGCAGTACTTC. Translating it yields CSVADPSGVYEQYF.

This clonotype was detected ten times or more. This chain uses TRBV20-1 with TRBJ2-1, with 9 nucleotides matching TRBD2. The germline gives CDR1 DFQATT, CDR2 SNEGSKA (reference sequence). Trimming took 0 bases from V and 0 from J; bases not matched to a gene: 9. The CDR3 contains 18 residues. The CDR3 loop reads CSARDPSGTWVSYNEQFF. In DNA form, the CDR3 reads TGCAGTGCTAGAGATCCTAGCGGGACCTGGGTCTCCTACAATGAGCAGTTCTTC.

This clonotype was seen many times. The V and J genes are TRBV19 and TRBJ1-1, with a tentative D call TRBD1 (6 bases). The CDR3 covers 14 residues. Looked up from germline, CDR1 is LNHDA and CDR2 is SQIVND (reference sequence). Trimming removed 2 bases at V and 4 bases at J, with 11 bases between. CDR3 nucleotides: TGTGCCAGTAGTATAAAACAGGGATTCACTGAAGCTTTCTTT. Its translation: CASSIKQGFTEAFF.

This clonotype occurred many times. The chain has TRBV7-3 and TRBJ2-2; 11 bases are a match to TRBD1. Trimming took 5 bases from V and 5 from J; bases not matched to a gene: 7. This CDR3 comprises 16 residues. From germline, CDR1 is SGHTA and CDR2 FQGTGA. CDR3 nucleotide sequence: TGTGCCAGCAGCCCCTCGGGGACAGGGGGAACCGGGGAGCTGTTTTTT. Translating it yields CASSPSGTGGTGELFF.

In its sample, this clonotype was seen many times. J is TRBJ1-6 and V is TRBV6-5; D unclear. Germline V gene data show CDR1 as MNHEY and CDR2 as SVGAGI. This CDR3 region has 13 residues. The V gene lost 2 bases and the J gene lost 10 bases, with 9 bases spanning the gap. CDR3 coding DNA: TGTGCCAGCAGTTACGAAGGGAGCTCACCCCTCCACTTT. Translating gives CASSYEGSSPLHF.

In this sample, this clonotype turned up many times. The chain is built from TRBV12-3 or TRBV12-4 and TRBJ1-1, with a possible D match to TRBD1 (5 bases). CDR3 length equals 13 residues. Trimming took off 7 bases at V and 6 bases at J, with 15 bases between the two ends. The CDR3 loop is CASNRRGRAEAFF. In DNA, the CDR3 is TGTGCCAGCAATAGAAGGGGACGGGCTGAAGCTTTCTTT.